This T cell receptor beta chain was recorded in a study of OX40 agonist ivuxolimab in advanced cancers. Study at large: From 23 to 79 years was the age range, with a mean of about 56 years, and around 84% were male.

Only in-frame clones appear in the TCRdb table, and some are missing; sequencing was by immunoSEQ multiplex PCR. The sample comprises some 45,000 clones, approximately 83% of which are singletons, and 15% rests with the top ten. Notes on the study in general: Both blood CD4+ and CD8+ T cells showed clonal growth by week 6 at 0.1 to 3.0 mg/kg. It was also the case that some nonresponders had low normalized T-cell clonal expansion. The average count of expanded clones was higher among CD8+ T cells than among CD4+.

A remark on this clone: Its cognate antigen is unknown.

Here the sequenced sample was CD4+ or CD8+ T cells sorted from blood, taken in a trial of the OX40 agonist ivuxolimab. The clonotype comes from an adult with an advanced solid tumor such as melanoma, head and neck, liver or kidney cancer.

CDR3 in amino acids: CASRAPRQGETGNTIYF. CDR3 nucleotides: TGCGCCAGCAGGGCCCCGCGACAGGGGGAAACTGGAAACACCATATATTTT. The rearrangement uses TRBV10-1 and TRBJ1-3, with 9 bases fitting TRBD1. V was pared by 6 bases and J by 2 bases, with 11 bases of the junction left unmatched. The CDR3 runs 17 residues. The germline gives CDR1 WNHNN, CDR2 SYGVQD (reference sequence).